This T cell receptor (beta chain) comes out of a study of cytomegalovirus exposure and HLA in healthy donors. Overall study findings and caveats: Highly shared sequence variants in one cluster were likely a sequencing artifact. Both high specificity and high sensitivity reportedly marked the classifier's diagnosis of cytomegalovirus status.

Between the trimmed V and J ends, which lost 5 bases and 4 bases, there was a span of 11 bases. Germline loops: CDR1 SGHTA, CDR2 FQGNSA. The CDR3 contains 13 residues. To note about this clone: What it recognizes is unknown.

A multiplex PCR was run with 60 Vbeta primers and 13 Jbeta primers. Generated by immunoSEQ multiplex PCR, the TCRdb table keeps only in-frame clones and is missing some. This sample has more than 90,000 clones, with 78% found just once. V and J are TRBV7-2 and TRBJ1-2; D unresolved. The TCR comes from a woman aged 40 to 49 in good health and CMV-seronegative. Sequenced: PBMCs. CDR3 nucleotides: TGTGCCAGCAGCCCACGGAGGACCTATGGCTACACCTTC. Translating gives CASSPRRTYGYTF.